Listed here are 5 T cell receptor beta chains from one sample, sequenced in a study of T cells in Graves' hyperthyroidism and ophthalmopathy. The TCR beta CDR3 regions underwent amplification using RNA transcripts as the source. The HTBI set primed first-round TCR CDR3 RT-PCR. TCRdb fed the multiplex PCR reads into MiXCR, producing one record per CDR3 protein. The sample shows around 540,000 distinct CDR3 sequences, 15% to 20% of them seen only once. The sample taken for sequencing was blood. These receptors all stem from a young woman with Graves' ophthalmopathy.

The V call is TRBV19, the J call TRBJ2-1; D possibly corresponds to TRBD1 (6 bases). Trimming took off 4 bases at V and 9 bases at J, with 19 bases between the two ends. The length of the CDR3 is 15 residues. CDR1 is LNHDA, CDR2 SQIVND, per germline (reference sequence). CDR3 nucleotides: TGTGCCAGTAGTAACCTAGGGGGAGCGGCTAGTGAGCAGTTCTTC. Protein sequence: CASSNLGGAASEQFF. The full variable domain, in which reference TRBV19 and TRBJ2-1 provide the parts outside the CDR3, is DGGITQSPKYLFRKEGQNVTLSCEQNLNHDAMYWYRQDPGQGLRLIYYSQIVNDFQKGDIAEGYSVSREKKESFPLTVTSAQKNPTAFYLCASSNLGGAASEQFFGPGTRLTVL.

This clonotype was seen at least ten times. The chain joins TRBV5-1 to TRBJ2-3; a possible D gene is TRBD2 (6 bases). CDR3 length: 13 amino acids. Germline assignment: CDR1 SGHRS and CDR2 YFSETQ. V dropped 4 bases and J dropped 7 bases, with 13 bases sitting between them. The chain's CDR3 is CASSVGLGNTQYF. The CDR3 bases are TGCGCCAGCAGCGTGGGACTTGGGAATACGCAGTATTTT.

This chain links TRBV29-1 with TRBJ2-1; 8 bases fit TRBD1. The CDR3 runs to 11 residues. Germline-derived CDR1 and CDR2 are SQVTM and ANQGSEA. V shed 7 bases and J 10 bases; nucleotides not matched to a gene: 6. The CDR3: CSGDRPQEQFF. DNA for the CDR3: TGCAGCGGGGACAGGCCCCAAGAGCAGTTCTTC.

The V gene is TRBV27, the J gene TRBJ1-3, with D unresolved. The CDR3 consists of 15 residues. CDR1 and CDR2 from the germline V gene are MNHEY and SMNVEV (reference sequence). Deletions cut 6 bases from V and 0 bases from J, with 12 bases between. CDR3 sequence (DNA): TGTGCCAGCAGATTAACCCCCTCCTCTGGAAACACCATATATTTT. Translated: CASRLTPSSGNTIYF.

In this sample, this clonotype turned up many times. The CDR3 loop reads CASSQGHGEQFF. CDR3 nucleotide sequence: TGTGCCAGCAGCCAAGGACACGGGGAGCAGTTCTTC. The rearrangement links TRBV3-1 to TRBJ2-1; no clear D. V was trimmed by 1 base and J by 10 bases, leaving 8 bases between them. The CDR3 sequence is 12 residues long. The germline V gene has CDR1 LGHDT and CDR2 YNNKEL (reference sequence).